The sequence of this T cell receptor beta chain was determined in a study of T cells in tuberculosis. Study-level results: Smaller distances to GMM-specific TCRs suggested their expansion in active tuberculosis.

This sample's time point: new active TB diagnosis, blood taken before or within 7 days of starting treatment. This CDR3 has 15 residues. Germline V gene sequence: CDR1 SGHAT, CDR2 FQDESV (reference sequence). V was trimmed by 5 bases and J by 2 bases, leaving 16 bases between them. The table came from immunoSEQ multiplex PCR; TCRdb's copy has only in-frame clones and leaves some out. This sample has fewer than 40,000 clones; approximately 90% occur once, and the top ten carry about 2.4%. This clone has a handful of counts. Its antigen is not identified. The genes are TRBV11-1 and TRBJ2-7, with D perhaps matching TRBD1 (5 bases). The sequence was collected from an adult with tuberculosis. The material sequenced was PBMCs, taken at tuberculosis diagnosis. CDR3 bases: TGTGCCAGCAGCCCCTCCGGCAGGGCCGCCTACGAGCAGTACTTC. Translating gives CASSPSGRAAYEQYF.